Each of the 22 T cell receptor beta chains below was sequenced from the same sample in a study of monozygotic twins with cystic fibrosis (dated by TCRdb to the early 2020s). The library came from the immunoSEQ multiplex PCR assay. Imported from immuneACCESS, the table was reduced by TCRdb to in-frame sequences with V and J called. These copies leave out some clones; in studies compared against another copy, an unresolved V gene accounts for under half, and the cause of the remainder is not known. A total of about 15,000 clones appear in this sample, 85% to 95% of them only once. Clones ranked in the top ten supply around a tenth of the sample. Sequenced: blood. All receptors come from a girl aged 2 to 10 with cystic fibrosis.

V usage is TRBV5-1 and J usage is TRBJ1-1, with 7 nucleotides matching TRBD1. J lost 5 bases, V lost 2 bases, and 9 bases had no gene match. Per germline, CDR1 SGHRS and CDR2 YFSETQ. This CDR3 region has 15 residues. For the CDR3, the DNA is TGCGCCAGCAGCTTTGTGACAGGGCGGGAGACTGAAGCTTTCTTT. Protein: CASSFVTGRETEAFF. Combining the CDR3 with reference TRBV5-1 and TRBJ1-1 gives the whole variable domain KAGVTQTPRYLIKTRGQQVTLSCSPISGHRSVSWYQQTPGQGLQFLFEYFSETQRNKGNFPGRFSGRQFSNSRSEMNVSTLELGDSALYLCASSFVTGRETEAFFGQGTRLTVV.

V usage is TRBV10-3 and J usage is TRBJ2-3; 8 bases fit TRBD1. From germline, CDR1 is ENHRY and CDR2 SYGVKD. J lost 2 bases, V lost 0 bases, and 4 bases had no gene match. CDR3 length equals 16 residues. The CDR3, as DNA: TGTGCCATCAGTGAGTCTGGACAGGGAATCACAGATACGCAGTATTTT. It encodes CAISESGQGITDTQYF.

Only a few counts were recorded for this clone. This sequence joins TRBV28 and TRBJ2-3; TRBD1 agrees at 12 bases. Germline V lookup: CDR1 MDHEN, CDR2 SYDVKM. J gave up 6 bases and V 6 bases, and 7 bases lay outside the gene matches. This CDR3 is built from 15 residues. In DNA, the CDR3 is TGTGCCAGCAGCAGGGACAGGGGGCGTGTGGATACGCAGTATTTT. It specifies CASSRDRGRVDTQYF.

This clone was recorded only once. The J gene is TRBJ2-7, the V gene TRBV7-3; TRBD2 matches 12 bases. Germline V gives CDR1 SGHTA, CDR2 FQGTGA. The V segment lost 5 bases and the J segment 2 bases; nucleotides outside the gene matches: 13. The CDR3 is 18 amino acids. The CDR3, as DNA: TGTGCCAGCAGCCTCTCTCCCCCTAGCGGGAGGGGTCCCTACGAGCAGTACTTC. Translating gives CASSLSPPSGRGPYEQYF.

By sample fraction, this clone is large. The same CDR3 also results from other DNA sequences found in this sample. This chain joins TRBV2 and TRBJ1-1; D remains unclear. The germline V gene has CDR1 SNHLY and CDR2 FYNNEI. Deletions cut 3 bases from V and 8 bases from J, with 7 bases between. The CDR3 length is 11 residues. CDR3 amino acids: CASSEGLEAFF. The DNA of the CDR3 is TGTGCCAGCAGTGAGGGTTTGGAAGCTTTCTTT.

This clone appeared a single time. The chain links TRBV7-8 to TRBJ1-3; 7 bases line up with TRBD1. The CDR3 is 16 amino acids. The V gene's germline CDR1 is SGHVS and CDR2 FQNEAQ. V gave up 7 bases and J gave up 1 base; unmatched junction bases: 10. The CDR3 nucleotides read TGTGCCAGCATCTTGACAGGGAGTCAATCTGGAAACACCATATATTTT. As protein: CASILTGSQSGNTIYF. Variable domain in full (rest from reference TRBV7-8 and TRBJ1-3): GAGVSQSPRYKVAKRGQDVALRCDPISGHVSLFWYQQALGQGPEFLTYFQNEAQLDKSGLPSDRFFAERPEGSVSTLKIQRTQQEDSAVYLCASILTGSQSGNTIYFGEGSWLTVV.

This clone occurred once. The chain links TRBV6-5 to TRBJ1-1; no reliable D call. V shed 2 bases and J shed 8 bases, with 18 bases lying between them. The CDR3 sequence is 15 residues long. Germline loops: CDR1 MNHEY, CDR2 SVGAGI. The CDR3 loop is CASSYPPPSRGEAFF. DNA for the CDR3: TGTGCCAGCAGTTACCCTCCCCCCTCGCGGGGAGAAGCTTTCTTT.

The chain carries TRBV7-2 and TRBJ2-5; no firm D call. The CDR3 has 14 residues. Germline V gene sequence: CDR1 SGHTA, CDR2 FQGNSA. Trimming cost V 2 bases and J 5 bases, with 12 bases left between them. The CDR3 DNA reads as TGTGCCAGCAGCTTAAACAGCCCTATGGAGACCCAGTACTTC. It yields the protein CASSLNSPMETQYF.

The chain uses TRBV4-1 and TRBJ2-1; 11 positions agree with TRBD2. Germline V gene data show CDR1 as MGHRA and CDR2 as YSYEKL. Trimming cost V 2 bases and J 2 bases; bases outside gene matches: 5. This CDR3 is 17 amino acids long. The CDR3 DNA reads as TGCGCCAGCAGCCAAATAGCGGGAGGGATCACCTACAATGAGCAGTTCTTC. Translating it yields CASSQIAGGITYNEQFF.

V usage is TRBV11-1 and J usage is TRBJ1-1; the D gene is possibly TRBD1 (5 bases). This CDR3 region has 13 residues. Trimming took off 6 bases at V and 1 base at J, with 9 bases between the two ends. Germline V gives CDR1 SGHAT, CDR2 FQDESV (reference sequence). CDR3 nucleotide sequence: TGTGCCAGCAGAGCTGACAGGAACACTGAAGCTTTCTTT. It codes for CASRADRNTEAFF.

The chain couples TRBV21-1 to TRBJ2-7; the table's D gene call, TRBD1, was not cross checked with the DNA. TRBV21-1 is an annotated pseudogene. There are 16 residues in the CDR3. The chain's CDR3 is CASSKKNRDNGLEQYF. In nucleotides, the CDR3 is TGTGCCAGCAGCAAAAAAAATAGGGACAACGGGCTCGAGCAGTACTTC.

V gene TRBV7-6 combines with J gene TRBJ2-1; D is ambiguous. This CDR3 has 8 amino acids. Germline values: CDR1 SGHVS, CDR2 FNYEAQ. The V end was cut by 3 bases, the J end by 15 bases, with 3 bases between. The CDR3 DNA follows: TGTGCCAGCAGCTTGTCGTTCTTC. It yields the protein CASSLSFF.

This clone was found once. The rearrangement joins TRBV2 to TRBJ2-2; D is undetermined. The CDR3 is 16 residues long. Germline CDR1 and CDR2: SNHLY and FYNNEI. Deletions cut 11 bases from V and 1 base from J, with 20 bases between. CDR3 in DNA: TGTGCCTACCCCCCAAACAGTTTACTGAACACCGGGGAGCTGTTTTTT. Amino acids: CAYPPNSLLNTGELFF.

This chain links TRBV18 with TRBJ1-2; 8 nucleotides agree with TRBD1. V lost 0 bases and J lost 3; bases outside the gene matches: 6. The CDR3 has 16 amino acids. The germline V gene encodes CDR1 KGHSH and CDR2 LQKENI. The CDR3 loop reads CASSPPDRGAYYGYTF. For the CDR3, the DNA is TGTGCCAGCTCACCACCAGACAGGGGAGCATACTATGGCTACACCTTC.

The CDR3, as DNA: TGTGCCAGCAGTTCCAGTTATCGGACTGAAGCTTTCTTT. Residues: CASSSSYRTEAFF. This rearrangement joins TRBV6-4 to TRBJ1-1; D uncertain. Per the germline V gene, CDR1 is MRHNA and CDR2 is SNTAGT. CDR3 length: 13 residues. With 5 bases removed from V and 5 bases from J, the gap between germline ends came to 12 bases.

The chain is built from TRBV4-3 and TRBJ1-5; no clear D. This CDR3 is 15 amino acids long. Germline CDR1 LGHNA, CDR2 YSLEER. Trimming removed 0 bases from V and 1 base from J, with 7 bases in between. DNA of the CDR3: TGCGCCAGCAGCCAAGACTCTGGGAGCAATCAGCCCCAGCATTTT. It is translated as CASSQDSGSNQPQHF.

The V call is TRBV27, the J call TRBJ1-2; D remains ambiguous. Per the germline V gene, CDR1 is MNHEY and CDR2 is SMNVEV (reference sequence). The V and J ends lost 1 base and 3 bases respectively, with 6 bases between them. The CDR3 extends over 13 amino acids. CDR3 in DNA: TGTGCCAGCAGTTTATTTGGAGACTATGGCTACACCTTC. As protein: CASSLFGDYGYTF.

The chain combines TRBV5-1 with TRBJ2-7, with D possibly matching TRBD2 (5 bases). The CDR3 is 14 amino acids. CDR1 is SGHRS, CDR2 YFSETQ, per germline. Trimming removed 1 base from V and 7 bases from J, with 15 bases in between. In DNA form, the CDR3 reads TGCGCCAGCAGCTTGAGGGAGTTTTCCCTAGAGCAGTACTTC. It encodes CASSLREFSLEQYF.

The chain employs TRBV18 and TRBJ2-4; 7 bases agree with TRBD1. CDR1 is KGHSH and CDR2 is LQKENI in the germline V gene. The CDR3 contains 16 residues. Trimming removed 3 bases from V and 0 bases from J; junction bases left unmatched: 5. The DNA for the CDR3 is TGTGCCAGCTCACCCAAACAGGGGAAAGCCAAAAACATTCAGTACTTC. Its translation: CASSPKQGKAKNIQYF.

The V gene is TRBV27, the J gene TRBJ2-5, with 11 nucleotides matching TRBD1. The CDR3 is made up of 13 amino acids. The germline V gene encodes CDR1 MNHEY and CDR2 SMNVEV (reference sequence). Germline trimming cut 8 bases from V and 7 bases from J; bases unmatched to any gene: 6. The CDR3 DNA is TGTGCCAGCCGCCCCGGGACAGGGGGGACCCAGTACTTC. It is translated as CASRPGTGGTQYF.

The chain employs TRBV27 and TRBJ2-7; TRBD2 agrees at 8 bases. V dropped 2 bases and J dropped 6; count of bases not matched to a gene: 9. CDR1 MNHEY and CDR2 SMNVEV come from the germline V gene (reference sequence). There are 15 residues in the CDR3. The CDR3 DNA is TGTGCCAGCAGTTTACCGGGAGGGCCTTTAGGCGAGCAGTACTTC. Its protein product is CASSLPGGPLGEQYF.

This chain joins TRBV30 and TRBJ2-7, with D unclear. This CDR3 is 14 amino acids long. The germline CDR1 and CDR2 sequences are GTSNPN and SVGIG (reference sequence). V was shortened by 3 bases and J by 1 base, with 13 bases between the two germline ends. The CDR3 protein is CAWRQKGPSYEQYF. The CDR3 region has the DNA TGTGCCTGGAGACAGAAAGGGCCGTCCTACGAGCAGTACTTC.